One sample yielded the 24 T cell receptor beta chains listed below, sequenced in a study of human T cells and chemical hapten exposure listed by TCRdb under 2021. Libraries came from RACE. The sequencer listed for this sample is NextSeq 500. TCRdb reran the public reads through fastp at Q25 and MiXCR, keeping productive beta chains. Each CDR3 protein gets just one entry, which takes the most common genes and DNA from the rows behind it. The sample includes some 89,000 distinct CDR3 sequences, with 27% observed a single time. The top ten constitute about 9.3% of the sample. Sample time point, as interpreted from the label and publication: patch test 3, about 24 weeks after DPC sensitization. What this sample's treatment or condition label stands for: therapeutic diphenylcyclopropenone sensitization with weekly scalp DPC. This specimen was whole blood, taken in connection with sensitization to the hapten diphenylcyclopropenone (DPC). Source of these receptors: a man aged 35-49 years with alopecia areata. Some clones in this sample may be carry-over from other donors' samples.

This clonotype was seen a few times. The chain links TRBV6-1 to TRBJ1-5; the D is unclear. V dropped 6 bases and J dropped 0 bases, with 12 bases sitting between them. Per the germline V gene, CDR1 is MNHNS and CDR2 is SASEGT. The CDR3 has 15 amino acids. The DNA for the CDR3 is TGTGCCAGCAGGGCTGATGAATCTAGCAATCAGCCCCAGCATTTT. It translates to CASRADESSNQPQHF.

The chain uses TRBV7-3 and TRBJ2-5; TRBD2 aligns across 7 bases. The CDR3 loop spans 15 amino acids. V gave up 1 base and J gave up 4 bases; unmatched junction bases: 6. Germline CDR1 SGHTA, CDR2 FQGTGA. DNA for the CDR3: TGTGCCAGCAGCTTAATGGGCGGGAGCTCAGAGACCCAGTACTTC. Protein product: CASSLMGGSSETQYF.

The CDR3 here is CSSKGLGSNTGELFF. The CDR3 DNA follows: TGCAGTTCCAAAGGCCTGGGCTCGAACACCGGGGAGCTGTTTTTT. The rearrangement joins TRBV20-1 to TRBJ2-2, with D unclear. The V gene lost 8 bases and the J gene lost 0 bases, with 16 bases spanning the gap. This CDR3 spans 15 amino acids. Germline V lookup: CDR1 DFQATT, CDR2 SNEGSKA (reference sequence).

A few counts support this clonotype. The CDR3 here is CASSQGNNQPQHF. The CDR3 bases are TGTGCCAGCAGTCAGGGAAACAATCAGCCCCAGCATTTT. The chain joins TRBV2 to TRBJ1-5, with D possibly TRBD1 on 5 matching bases. Trimming cost V 5 bases and J 3 bases, with 8 bases left between them. This CDR3 spans 13 amino acids. Per the germline V gene, CDR1 is SNHLY and CDR2 is FYNNEI.

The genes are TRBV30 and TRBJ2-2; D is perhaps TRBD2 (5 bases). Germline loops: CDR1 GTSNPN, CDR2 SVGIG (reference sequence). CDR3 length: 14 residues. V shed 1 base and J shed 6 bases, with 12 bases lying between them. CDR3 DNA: TGTGCCTGGAGTGAGGGAGTGTTGGCCGGGGAGCTGTTTTTT. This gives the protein CAWSEGVLAGELFF.

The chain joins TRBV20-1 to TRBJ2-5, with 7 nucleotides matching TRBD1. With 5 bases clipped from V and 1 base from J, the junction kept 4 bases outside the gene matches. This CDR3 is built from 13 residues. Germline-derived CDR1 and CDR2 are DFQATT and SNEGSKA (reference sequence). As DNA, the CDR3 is TGCAGTGCTTATAAGGGGGCCCAAGAGACCCAGTACTTC. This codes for CSAYKGAQETQYF.

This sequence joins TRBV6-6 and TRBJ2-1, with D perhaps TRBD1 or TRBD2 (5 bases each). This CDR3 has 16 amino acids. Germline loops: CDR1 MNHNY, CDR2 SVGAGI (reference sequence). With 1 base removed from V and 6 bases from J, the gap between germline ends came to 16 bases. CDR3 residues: CASSYFASGRGNEQFF. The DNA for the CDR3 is TGTGCCAGCAGTTACTTTGCCAGCGGTAGGGGCAATGAGCAGTTCTTC.

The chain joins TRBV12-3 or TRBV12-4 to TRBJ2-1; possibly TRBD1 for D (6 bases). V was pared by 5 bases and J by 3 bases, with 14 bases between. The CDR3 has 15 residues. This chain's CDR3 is CASSPQDRLYNEQFF. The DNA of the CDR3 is TGTGCCAGCAGTCCCCAGGACAGACTCTACAATGAGCAGTTCTTC.

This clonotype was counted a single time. DNA for the CDR3: TGTGCCAGCAGCCAAGAGGCGGGCACTAGGGCCGAGCAGTACTTC. Protein product: CASSQEAGTRAEQYF. V is TRBV4-2 and J is TRBJ2-7; weak D call: TRBD2 (5 bases). The germline CDR1 and CDR2 sequences are LGHNA and YNFKEQ. With 0 bases removed from V and 6 bases from J, the gap between germline ends came to 15 bases. This CDR3 has 15 amino acids.

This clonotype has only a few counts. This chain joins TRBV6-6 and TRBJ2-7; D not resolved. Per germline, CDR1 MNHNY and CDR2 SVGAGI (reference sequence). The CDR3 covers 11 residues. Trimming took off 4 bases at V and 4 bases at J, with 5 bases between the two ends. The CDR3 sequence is CASSSNYEQYF. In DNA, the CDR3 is TGTGCCAGCAGTTCCAATTACGAGCAGTACTTC.

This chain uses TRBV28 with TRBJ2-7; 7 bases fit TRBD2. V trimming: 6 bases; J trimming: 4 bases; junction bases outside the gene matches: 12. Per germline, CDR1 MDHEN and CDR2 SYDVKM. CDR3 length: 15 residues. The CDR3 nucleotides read TGTGCCAGCAGCCCCTTGGGGGGGGGGGAGTACGAGCAGTACTTC. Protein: CASSPLGGGEYEQYF.

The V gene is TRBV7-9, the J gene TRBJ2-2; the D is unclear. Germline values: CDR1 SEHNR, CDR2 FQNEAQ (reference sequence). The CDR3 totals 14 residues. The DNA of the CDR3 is TGTGCTCTCCCCCTCTACACGAACACCGGGGAGCTGTTTTTT. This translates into CALPLYTNTGELFF.

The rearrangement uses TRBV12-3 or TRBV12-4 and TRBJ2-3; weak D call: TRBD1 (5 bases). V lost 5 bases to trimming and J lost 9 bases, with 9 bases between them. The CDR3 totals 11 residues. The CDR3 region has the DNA TGTGCCAGCAGTCAGGGTAGCACGCAGTATTTT. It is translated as CASSQGSTQYF.

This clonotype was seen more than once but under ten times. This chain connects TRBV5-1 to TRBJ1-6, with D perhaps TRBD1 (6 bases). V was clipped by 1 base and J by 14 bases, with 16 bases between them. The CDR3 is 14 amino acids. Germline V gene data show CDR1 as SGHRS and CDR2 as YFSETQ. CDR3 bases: TGCGCCAGCAGCTTGAGGGACACATCAGGGTCCCTCCACTTT. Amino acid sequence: CASSLRDTSGSLHF. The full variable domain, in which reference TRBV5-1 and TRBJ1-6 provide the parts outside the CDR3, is KAGVTQTPRYLIKTRGQQVTLSCSPISGHRSVSWYQQTPGQGLQFLFEYFSETQRNKGNFPGRFSGRQFSNSRSEMNVSTLELGDSALYLCASSLRDTSGSLHFGNGTRLTVT.

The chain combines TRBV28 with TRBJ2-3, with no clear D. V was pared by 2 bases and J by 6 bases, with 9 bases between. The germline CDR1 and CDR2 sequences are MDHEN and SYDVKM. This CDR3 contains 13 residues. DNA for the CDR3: TGTGCCAGCAGTTTAACCCTCAAGGATACGCAGTATTTT. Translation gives CASSLTLKDTQYF.

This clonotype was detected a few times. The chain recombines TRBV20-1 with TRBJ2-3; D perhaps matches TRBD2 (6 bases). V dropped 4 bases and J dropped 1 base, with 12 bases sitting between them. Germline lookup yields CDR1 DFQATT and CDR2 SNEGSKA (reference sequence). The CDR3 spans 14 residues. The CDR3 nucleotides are TGCAGTGCTACCGGGACTGGCCGCACAGATACGCAGTATTTT. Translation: CSATGTGRTDTQYF.

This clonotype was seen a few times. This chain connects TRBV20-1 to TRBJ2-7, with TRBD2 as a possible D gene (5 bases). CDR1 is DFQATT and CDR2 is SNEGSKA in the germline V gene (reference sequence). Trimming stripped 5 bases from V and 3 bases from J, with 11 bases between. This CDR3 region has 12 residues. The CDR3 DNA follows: TGCAGTGCTCCCCGACTAAACTACGAGCAGTACTTC. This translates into CSAPRLNYEQYF.

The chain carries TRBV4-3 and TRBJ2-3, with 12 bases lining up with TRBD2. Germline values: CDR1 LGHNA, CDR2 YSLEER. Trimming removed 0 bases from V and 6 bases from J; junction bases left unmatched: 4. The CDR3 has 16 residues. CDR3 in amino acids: CASSQDGLAGTDTQYF. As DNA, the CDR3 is TGCGCCAGCAGCCAAGATGGACTAGCGGGAACGGATACGCAGTATTTT.

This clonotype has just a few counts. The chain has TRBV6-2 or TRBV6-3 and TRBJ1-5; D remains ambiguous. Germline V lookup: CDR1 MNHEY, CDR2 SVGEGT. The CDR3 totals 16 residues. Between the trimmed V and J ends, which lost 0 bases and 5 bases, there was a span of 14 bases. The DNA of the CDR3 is TGTGCCAGCAGTTACTCCCAGGAATCCCTAGATCAGCCCCAGCATTTT. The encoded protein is CASSYSQESLDQPQHF.

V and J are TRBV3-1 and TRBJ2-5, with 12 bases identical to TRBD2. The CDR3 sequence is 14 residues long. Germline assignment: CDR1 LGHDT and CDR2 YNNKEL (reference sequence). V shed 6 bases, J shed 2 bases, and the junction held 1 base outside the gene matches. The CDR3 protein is CASRGLAGQETQYF. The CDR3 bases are TGTGCCAGCAGAGGACTAGCGGGACAAGAGACCCAGTACTTC.

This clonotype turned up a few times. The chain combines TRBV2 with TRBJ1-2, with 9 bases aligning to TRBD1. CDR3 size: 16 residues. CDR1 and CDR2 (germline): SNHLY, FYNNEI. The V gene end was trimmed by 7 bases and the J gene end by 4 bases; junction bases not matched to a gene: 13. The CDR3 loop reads CASKTSSRDRAYGYTF. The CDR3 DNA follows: TGTGCCAGCAAAACTTCAAGCCGGGACAGGGCCTATGGCTACACCTTC.

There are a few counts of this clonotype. The CDR3 DNA reads TGCGCCAGCAGTATACAGGGATGGGGCACAGATACGCAGTATTTT. Protein product: CASSIQGWGTDTQYF. The V call is TRBV10-2, the J call TRBJ2-3, with D possibly being TRBD1 (6 bases). Germline-derived CDR1 and CDR2 are WSHSY and SAAADI. The germline V and J ends were trimmed by 5 bases and 1 base, with 13 bases remaining between them. The CDR3 is 15 residues long.

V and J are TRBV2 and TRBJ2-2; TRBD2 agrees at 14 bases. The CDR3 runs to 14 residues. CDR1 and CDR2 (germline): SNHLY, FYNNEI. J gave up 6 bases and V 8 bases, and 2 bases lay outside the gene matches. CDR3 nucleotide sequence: TGTGCCAGCGGGGGACTAGCGGGAGCCGGGGAGCTGTTTTTT. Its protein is CASGGLAGAGELFF.

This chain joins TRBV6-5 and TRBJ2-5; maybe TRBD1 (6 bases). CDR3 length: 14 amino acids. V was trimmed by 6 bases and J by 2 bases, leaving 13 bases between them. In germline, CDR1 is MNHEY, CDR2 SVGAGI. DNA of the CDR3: TGTGCCAGCAGGCAGGACACAGGGCAAGAGACCCAGTACTTC. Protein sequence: CASRQDTGQETQYF.